The 17 T cell receptor delta chains given below trace back to one sample, sequenced in a study of Vδ1+ human thymocytes. Study findings and constraints: Thymic TRG and TRD repertoires appeared highly polyclonal, with Gaussian CDR3 length distributions.

Their antigens remain unidentified. The template was reverse-transcribed extracted RNA. The CDR3 regions were amplified by multiplex PCR from V-gene primers to a constant-region primer. TCRdb ran CATT on the multiplex PCR reads. Of over 65,000 delta-chain clones listed, about 30% are singletons. The sequenced sample consisted of Vdelta1+ gamma-delta thymocytes from the thymus. Subset of the sample: FACS-sorted CD3+ TCRalphabeta- TCRVdelta1+ TCRVdelta2- thymocytes. The receptors stem from a boy under two years old who had congenital heart surgery.

The V and J genes are TRDV1 and TRDJ1; 9 positions agree with TRDD3. CDR3 length: 21 amino acids. Per the germline V gene, CDR1 is TSWWSYY and CDR2 is QGS. With 0 bases clipped from V and 2 bases from J, the junction kept 19 bases outside the gene matches. As DNA, the CDR3 is TGTGCTCTTGGGGAACTGTACTTCCTAAGGCCTGGGGGATCGGGGACCGATAAACTCATCTTT. Encoded protein: CALGELYFLRPGGSGTDKLIF.

The chain couples TRDV1 to TRDJ1, with TRDD2 matching 8 bases. Germline V gene lookup returns CDR1 TSWWSYY and CDR2 QGS. The CDR3 runs 20 residues. The trim removed 1 base at V and 1 base at J, leaving 17 bases unmatched. CDR3 in amino acids: CALGEPFPSYWGVSTDKLIF. For the CDR3, the DNA is TGTGCTCTTGGGGAACCCTTTCCTTCCTATTGGGGGGTCTCCACCGATAAACTCATCTTT.

The chain recombines TRDV1 with TRDJ1; 9 bases fit TRDD3. The germline gives CDR1 TSWWSYY, CDR2 QGS. CDR3 length: 21 residues. With 0 bases clipped from V and 0 bases from J, the junction kept 17 bases outside the gene matches. The CDR3 loop is CALGELTLQEWGIRNTDKLIF. The CDR3 coding sequence is TGTGCTCTTGGGGAACTTACACTCCAGGAATGGGGGATAAGGAACACCGATAAACTCATCTTT.

This clone was found a few times. The chain combines TRDV1 with TRDJ1; 13 positions agree with TRDD3. Looked up from germline, CDR1 is TSWWSYY and CDR2 is QGS. J gave up 2 bases and V 0 bases, and 30 bases lay outside the gene matches. There are 26 residues in the CDR3. The CDR3 here is CALGELVGITFPTSSTGGYGTDKLIF. The CDR3 DNA reads TGTGCTCTTGGGGAACTAGTCGGAATAACGTTTCCTACGTCGAGTACTGGGGGATACGGGACCGATAAACTCATCTTT.

V is TRDV1 and J is TRDJ1, with D possibly being TRDD3 (5 bases). This CDR3 region has 18 residues. Germline V CDR1 and CDR2: TSWWSYY, QGS. V was cut by 4 bases and J by 1 base, with 22 bases left in between. CDR3: CALGAPEGPWGSTDKLIF. The CDR3 nucleotides read TGTGCTCTTGGGGCCCCCGAGGGGCCTTGGGGCTCCACCGATAAACTCATCTTT.

In its sample, this clone was seen a few times. V and J are TRDV1 and TRDJ1; D is uncertain. V lost 0 bases and J lost 2, with 16 bases in between. Germline lookup yields CDR1 TSWWSYY and CDR2 QGS. The CDR3 extends over 17 amino acids. The CDR3 DNA reads as TGTGCTCTTGGGGAACTTGCCCGCTCCTTATTGACCGATAAACTCATCTTT. Amino acids: CALGELARSLLTDKLIF.

J is TRDJ1 and V is TRDV1; a weak D match, TRDD3 (5 bases). The V end was cut by 2 bases, the J end by 0 bases, with 19 bases between. The germline V gene has CDR1 TSWWSYY and CDR2 QGS. The CDR3 is 18 amino acids. CDR3 DNA: TGTGCTCTTGGGGAAAGTCCGGGGACTGTTGCTTACACCGATAAACTCATCTTT. Translation gives CALGESPGTVAYTDKLIF.

The rearrangement links TRDV1 to TRDJ1; the D gene is possibly TRDD2 (6 bases). CDR1 and CDR2 from the germline V gene are TSWWSYY and QGS. CDR3 length equals 19 residues. The germline V and J ends were trimmed by 3 bases and 7 bases, with 30 bases remaining between them. The CDR3 nucleotides read TGTGCTCTTGGGGACCCCCTCCCATCCTACCCTTTACGGAGTTGTAAACTCATCTTT. Translated, it gives CALGDPLPSYPLRSCKLIF.

This clone was observed a few times. This chain joins TRDV1 and TRDJ1; 11 positions match TRDD3. Germline CDR1 reads TSWWSYY; CDR2 reads QGS. The J segment lost 0 bases and the V segment lost 1 base, leaving 13 bases of the junction unmatched. The CDR3 has 20 residues. CDR3: CALGERGLGDNPLYTDKLIF. The CDR3 DNA is TGTGCTCTTGGGGAACGAGGACTGGGGGATAACCCCCTGTACACCGATAAACTCATCTTT.

The chain employs TRDV1 and TRDJ1; TRDD3 matches at 7 bases. CDR3 size: 20 residues. Unmatched junction bases numbered 20, after V lost 1 base and J lost 3 bases. Germline V lookup: CDR1 TSWWSYY, CDR2 QGS. CDR3 DNA: TGTGCTCTTGGGGAACAGGCCGATGGCGGGACGGGGGATTCCGCCGATAAACTCATCTTT. Residues: CALGEQADGGTGDSADKLIF.

The chain carries TRDV1 and TRDJ2; 8 bases agree with TRDD3. J lost 0 bases, V lost 4 bases, and 19 bases had no gene match. The CDR3 contains 21 residues. The germline gives CDR1 TSWWSYY, CDR2 QGS. CDR3 in amino acids: CALGGLEGILSGSTLTAQLFF. Written as DNA, the CDR3 is TGTGCTCTTGGGGGCCTCGAGGGGATACTCTCCGGGAGTACTTTGACAGCACAACTCTTCTTT.

The J gene is TRDJ1, the V gene TRDV1; possible D gene TRDD1, 5 bases. Germline values: CDR1 TSWWSYY, CDR2 QGS. The CDR3 runs 21 residues. Trimming left V 2 bases short and J 7 bases short, with 35 bases between. The chain's CDR3 is CALGESAGYPPCRIGTGKLIF. CDR3 nucleotides: TGTGCTCTTGGGGAAAGTGCGGGGTACCCCCCGTGCCGAATAGGTACGGGTAAACTCATCTTT.

On this clone itself: The sample holds other DNA sequences that translate to the same CDR3. The rearrangement links TRDV1 to TRDJ1, with D possibly being TRDD3 (6 bases). CDR3 length: 21 amino acids. Germline V gives CDR1 TSWWSYY, CDR2 QGS. V was clipped by 4 bases and J by 0 bases, with 30 bases between them. The DNA of the CDR3 is TGTGCTCTTGGGGTCCGGTGGTCTGGGGACGCTACCCTCGCGTACACCGATAAACTCATCTTT. It is translated as CALGVRWSGDATLAYTDKLIF.

The chain uses TRDV1 and TRDJ1, with D possibly being TRDD3 (10 bases). The CDR3 totals 23 residues. Germline V lookup: CDR1 TSWWSYY, CDR2 QGS. V was trimmed by 2 bases and J by 0 bases, leaving 34 bases between them. The CDR3 sequence: CALGEEPSYRWGILKVYTDKLIF. CDR3 coding DNA: TGTGCTCTTGGGGAAGAGCCTTCCTACCGATGGGGGATACTAAAGGTGTACACCGATAAACTCATCTTT.

Of note for this clone: One junction end disagrees with the germline gene, perhaps due to a read error. Other DNA sequences in this sample translate to the same CDR3. The rearrangement links TRDV1 to TRDJ1; 7 bases line up with TRDD3. Germline assignment: CDR1 TSWWSYY and CDR2 QGS. CDR3 length equals 23 residues. The CDR3 DNA follows: TGCGCTCTTGGGGTTCGGACGACTTCGAGCTTACTGGGGAACCTCAGGTACACCGATAAACTCATCTTT. It is translated as CALGVRTTSSLLGNLRYTDKLIF.

The chain employs TRDV1 and TRDJ1; TRDD3 matches at 7 bases. CDR3 size: 21 residues. Germline lookup yields CDR1 TSWWSYY and CDR2 QGS. The junction had 19 bases not matched to a gene; V was cut back by 0 bases and J by 0 bases. CDR3 loop: CALGELAPFEYWGPNTDKLIF. The CDR3 DNA reads as TGTGCTCTTGGGGAACTGGCTCCGTTTGAGTACTGGGGACCGAACACCGATAAACTCATCTTT.

The rearrangement uses TRDV1 and TRDJ1, with unresolved D. Trimming left V 0 bases short and J 1 base short, with 12 bases between. CDR1 TSWWSYY and CDR2 QGS come from the germline V gene. This CDR3 spans 16 amino acids. In nucleotides, the CDR3 is TGTGCTCTTGGGGAACTGAAAGGAAAAGGCACCGATAAACTCATCTTT. Its protein product is CALGELKGKGTDKLIF.